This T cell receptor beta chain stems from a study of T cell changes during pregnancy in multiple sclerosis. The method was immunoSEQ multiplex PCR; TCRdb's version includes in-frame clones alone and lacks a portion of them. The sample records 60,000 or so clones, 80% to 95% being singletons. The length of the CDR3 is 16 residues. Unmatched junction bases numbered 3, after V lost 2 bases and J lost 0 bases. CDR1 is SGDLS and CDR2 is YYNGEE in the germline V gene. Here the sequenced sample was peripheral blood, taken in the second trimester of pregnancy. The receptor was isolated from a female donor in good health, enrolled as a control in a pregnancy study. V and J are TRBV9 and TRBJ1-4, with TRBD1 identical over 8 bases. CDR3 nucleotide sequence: TGTGCCAGCAGCGTGGGACAGGTCGCAACTAATGAAAAACTGTTTTTT. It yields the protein CASSVGQVATNEKLFF.